Presented here are 18 T cell receptor beta chains from one specimen sequenced in a study of blood T cell repertoires in COVID-19. Repertoires were generated with immunoSEQ multiplex PCR, while TCRdb's copy carries only in-frame clones and drops some. The repertoire holds almost 500,000 clones, more than 85% seen once, with 8.3% in the top ten. The material sequenced was PBMCs or T cells enriched from blood (not recorded which). Receptors originate from an older woman who had recovered from COVID-19.

V is TRBV6-1 and J is TRBJ2-4, with 8 bases matching TRBD1. The CDR3 sequence is 18 residues long. In germline, CDR1 is MNHNS, CDR2 SASEGT. Losses at the gene ends were 3 bases for V and 1 base for J; bases not matched to a gene: 11. The CDR3 region is CASSEDRALGFAKNIQYF. Here the CDR3 DNA reads TGTGCCAGCAGTGAGGACAGGGCATTGGGGTTTGCCAAAAACATTCAGTACTTC.

This rearrangement joins TRBV24-1 to TRBJ1-1, with D possibly being TRBD1 (5 bases). Germline CDR1 and CDR2: KGHDR and SFDVKD. The CDR3 consists of 13 residues. The V end lost 4 bases, the J end lost 1 base, and 6 bases lay between the germline ends. The CDR3 DNA reads TGTGCCACCAGTGACGGGGGGAACACTGAAGCTTTCTTT. Translation gives CATSDGGNTEAFF.

Here the CDR3 reads CASSLLGPGTGGMRETQYF. CDR3 sequence (DNA): TGTGCCAGCAGTTTACTGGGACCCGGGACAGGGGGCATGCGAGAGACCCAGTACTTC. The V and J genes are TRBV27 and TRBJ2-5; 12 bases match TRBD1. CDR1 is MNHEY, CDR2 SMNVEV, per germline (reference sequence). This CDR3 is built from 19 residues. Germline trimming cut 2 bases from V and 4 bases from J; bases unmatched to any gene: 14.

This rearrangement joins TRBV7-9 to TRBJ2-2; the match to TRBD2 covers 8 bases. CDR1 is SEHNR, CDR2 FQNEAQ, per germline (reference sequence). CDR3 length: 14 residues. V lost 3 bases and J lost 4; bases outside the gene matches: 1. The CDR3 bases are TGTGCCAGCAGCTTCGGGGGGGGCACCGGGGAGCTGTTTTTT. Translated: CASSFGGGTGELFF.

The chain links TRBV6-1 to TRBJ2-1, with TRBD1 matching 8 bases. This CDR3 is 16 amino acids long. Germline V gene sequence: CDR1 MNHNS, CDR2 SASEGT. V shed 4 bases, J shed 1 base, and the junction held 6 bases outside the gene matches. CDR3 region: CASSADRGRSYNEQFF. The CDR3 region has the DNA TGTGCCAGCAGTGCCGACAGGGGCCGTTCCTACAATGAGCAGTTCTTC.

The chain has TRBV30 and TRBJ2-7; perhaps TRBD2 as D (7 bases). This CDR3 has 15 amino acids. The V gene lost 1 base and the J gene lost 0 bases, with 13 bases spanning the gap. The germline V gene has CDR1 GTSNPN and CDR2 SVGIG (reference sequence). Here the CDR3 reads CAWSAREGVSYEQYV. CDR3 DNA: TGTGCCTGGAGTGCGAGGGAGGGGGTCTCCTACGAGCAGTACGTC.

Comment on this clone: The sample carries other DNA sequences with the same CDR3. The chain has TRBV5-8 and TRBJ2-3, with no clear D. Germline CDR1 is SGHTS and CDR2 is YDEGEE. Trimming removed 4 bases at V and 1 base at J, with 7 bases between. The CDR3 length is 13 residues. The CDR3 DNA sequence: TGTGCCAGCAGCCTTGCGGGCACAGATACGCAGTATTTT. The encoded protein is CASSLAGTDTQYF.

This chain connects TRBV6-5 to TRBJ2-6; a weak D match, TRBD1 (6 bases). Germline V gene sequence: CDR1 MNHEY, CDR2 SVGAGI. Trimming removed 2 bases at V and 4 bases at J, with 12 bases between. This CDR3 has 16 residues. In DNA form, the CDR3 reads TGTGCCAGCAGTTACATAGGGACAAGGGGGGCCAACGTCCTGACTTTC. Amino acid sequence: CASSYIGTRGANVLTF.

The V call is TRBV5-5, the J call TRBJ1-4; D gene ambiguous. The germline V gene has CDR1 SGHKS and CDR2 YYEKEE (reference sequence). Trimming removed 2 bases from V and 0 bases from J, with 5 bases in between. The CDR3 is 14 amino acids. As DNA, the CDR3 is TGTGCCAGCAGCTTACAGCCAACTAATGAAAAACTGTTTTTT. It specifies CASSLQPTNEKLFF.

This clone was picked up one time. The chain's CDR3 is CASSIRPWGPEAFF. CDR3 nucleotides: TGTGCCAGTAGTATTCGGCCCTGGGGGCCCGAAGCTTTCTTT. The chain recombines TRBV19 with TRBJ1-1; D perhaps matches TRBD1 (6 bases). Looked up from germline, CDR1 is LNHDA and CDR2 is SQIVND (reference sequence). Trimming stripped 3 bases from V and 8 bases from J, with 16 bases between. The CDR3 has 14 residues.

This clone has just one count. The chain recombines TRBV3-1 (or the pseudogene TRBV3-2) with TRBJ2-1, with 7 bases that match TRBD2. The germline V gene encodes CDR1 LGHDT and CDR2 YNNKEL (reference sequence). The J segment lost 4 bases and the V segment lost 3 bases, leaving 3 bases of the junction unmatched. This CDR3 has 14 residues. CDR3 nucleotides: TGTGCCAGCAGCCACCAGCGGGATTACAATGAGCAGTTCTTC. Residues: CASSHQRDYNEQFF.

The rearrangement joins TRBV29-1 to TRBJ1-1; 7 bases align to TRBD1. The CDR3 has 14 amino acids. Trimming cost V 2 bases and J 0 bases; bases outside gene matches: 3. The germline V gene has CDR1 SQVTM and CDR2 ANQGSEA. DNA of the CDR3: TGCAGCGTTGAATTAGGGACAGTGAACACTGAAGCTTTCTTT. Translated, it gives CSVELGTVNTEAFF.

The chain uses TRBV4-2 and TRBJ1-2; a possible D gene is TRBD1 (5 bases). V was trimmed by 0 bases and J by 8 bases, leaving 16 bases between them. Germline-derived CDR1 and CDR2 are LGHNA and YNFKEQ. This CDR3 comprises 15 residues. For the CDR3, the DNA is TGTGCCAGCAGCCAAGATCGTACGGGGGTGTTAGGCTACACCTTC. Translation gives CASSQDRTGVLGYTF.

This clone was observed once. The V and J genes are TRBV27 and TRBJ1-6, with 8 bases lining up with TRBD1. Germline V CDR1 and CDR2: MNHEY, SMNVEV (reference sequence). Trimming cost V 4 bases and J 1 base; bases outside gene matches: 15. The CDR3 runs 20 residues. The CDR3 is CASSSRRVTGVGSYNSPLHF. The CDR3 DNA reads TGTGCCAGCAGTTCAAGACGTGTGACAGGGGTTGGGTCCTATAATTCACCCCTCCACTTT.

CDR3 nucleotide sequence: TGCGCCAGCAGCTTGAATAACGGGGAGCTGTTTTTT. It yields the protein CASSLNNGELFF. The rearrangement joins TRBV5-1 to TRBJ2-2; no reliable D call. There are 12 residues in the CDR3. Germline CDR1 reads SGHRS; CDR2 reads YFSETQ. Trimming removed 1 base from V and 7 bases from J, with 5 bases in between.

This rearrangement joins TRBV19 to TRBJ1-1, with a weak D call TRBD1 (5 bases). CDR1 and CDR2 from the germline V gene are LNHDA and SQIVND (reference sequence). This CDR3 spans 16 amino acids. Trimming removed 1 base from V and 0 bases from J, with 12 bases in between. The CDR3 nucleotides read TGTGCCAGTAGTATAGGGGGAAGGGGCTTGAACACTGAAGCTTTCTTT. It encodes CASSIGGRGLNTEAFF.

V is TRBV4-1 and J is TRBJ1-3, with a tentative D call TRBD1 (5 bases). V lost 4 bases, J lost 6 bases, and 13 bases lay in between. The CDR3 totals 14 residues. The germline V gene encodes CDR1 MGHRA and CDR2 YSYEKL. In DNA form, the CDR3 reads TGCGCCAGCAGCCGACGGGGACTTGAAAACACCATATATTTT. It yields the protein CASSRRGLENTIYF.

This chain connects TRBV6-6 to TRBJ1-5; D unclear. The V gene lost 0 bases and the J gene lost 8 bases, with 11 bases spanning the gap. The CDR3 spans 14 residues. Germline lookup yields CDR1 MNHNY and CDR2 SVGAGI (reference sequence). Here the CDR3 reads CASSYSAGIEPQHF. CDR3 bases: TGTGCCAGCAGTTACTCTGCCGGGATCGAGCCCCAGCATTTT.